This TCR beta chain was found in a study of cytomegalovirus exposure and HLA in healthy donors. From the 120-subject validation cohort, which was separate from the roughly 630-subject first cohort, the donors were drawn. Trimming pared 0 bases from V and 6 bases from J, leaving 6 bases between. The CDR3 consists of 13 residues. Germline CDR1 reads SGHVS; CDR2 reads FNYEAQ. With respect to this clone: Its antigen is still unknown.

Findings and limits, study-wide: The tendency of first-cohort TCR clusters to co-occur in the 90 to 150 validation repertoires was the finding of a later analysis. Cytomegalovirus association was assigned to more than 150 TCR beta chains.

The data were produced by immunoSEQ multiplex PCR, yet TCRdb's version contains in-frame clones alone and is incomplete. The profile covers roughly 71,000 clones, with approximately 94% appearing a single time and about 0.63% taken by the ten largest. Sequencing was done on a sample of PBMCs. The rearrangement links TRBV7-6 to TRBJ1-5; D uncertain. The TCR originated in a woman aged 18-35 years in good health and CMV-seronegative. CDR3 region: CASSLAAGQPQHF. The CDR3 DNA reads as TGTGCCAGCAGCTTAGCGGCGGGTCAGCCCCAGCATTTT.